This section outlines one T cell receptor (beta chain) sequence together with its context. The antigen remains undetermined. The record originates from a study of vaccination and CD4 T cells after COVID-19. Study conclusions and caveats: For convalescent patients, 304 of the 307 vaccine-specific clones analyzed were classified as spike mono-reactive.

Described treatment: roughly 11-day PBMC culture with coronavirus spike peptide pools or control peptides (ViraFEST assay). Two million PBMCs went into each well for culture with 8.5 to 10 IU/ml IL-2 and 10 ug/ml peptide pools. An Oncomine TCR Beta short-read assay was used to sequence the DNA from cultured CD4+ T cells. TCRdb called the PCR reads again in MiXCR, with one record for every CDR3 protein. The table records tens of thousands of distinct CDR3 sequences, about three quarters of them present only once. The CDR3 is 14 amino acids. Between the trimmed V and J ends, which lost 5 bases and 4 bases, there was a span of 14 bases. CDR1 and CDR2 (germline): SGHAT, FQNNGV.

Input material: CD4+ T cells from blood, cultured in vitro. The V gene is TRBV11-2, the J gene TRBJ2-5; D not resolved. This sequence was found in a human donor who had recovered from COVID-19. This CDR3 is CASSPTRTGETQYF. CDR3 sequence (DNA): TGTGCCAGCAGCCCGACAAGGACGGGAGAGACCCAGTACTTC.